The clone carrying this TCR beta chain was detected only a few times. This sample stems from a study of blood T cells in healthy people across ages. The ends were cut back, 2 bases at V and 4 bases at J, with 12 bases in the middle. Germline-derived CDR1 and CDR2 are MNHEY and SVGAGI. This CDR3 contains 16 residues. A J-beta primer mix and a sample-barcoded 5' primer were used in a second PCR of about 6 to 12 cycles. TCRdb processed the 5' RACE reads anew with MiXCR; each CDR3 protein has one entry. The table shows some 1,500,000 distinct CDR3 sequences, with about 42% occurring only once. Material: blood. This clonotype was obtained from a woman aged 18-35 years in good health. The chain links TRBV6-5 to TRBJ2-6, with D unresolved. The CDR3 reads CASSYANKPGANVLTF. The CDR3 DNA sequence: TGTGCCAGCAGTTACGCCAACAAGCCCGGGGCCAACGTCCTGACTTTC.